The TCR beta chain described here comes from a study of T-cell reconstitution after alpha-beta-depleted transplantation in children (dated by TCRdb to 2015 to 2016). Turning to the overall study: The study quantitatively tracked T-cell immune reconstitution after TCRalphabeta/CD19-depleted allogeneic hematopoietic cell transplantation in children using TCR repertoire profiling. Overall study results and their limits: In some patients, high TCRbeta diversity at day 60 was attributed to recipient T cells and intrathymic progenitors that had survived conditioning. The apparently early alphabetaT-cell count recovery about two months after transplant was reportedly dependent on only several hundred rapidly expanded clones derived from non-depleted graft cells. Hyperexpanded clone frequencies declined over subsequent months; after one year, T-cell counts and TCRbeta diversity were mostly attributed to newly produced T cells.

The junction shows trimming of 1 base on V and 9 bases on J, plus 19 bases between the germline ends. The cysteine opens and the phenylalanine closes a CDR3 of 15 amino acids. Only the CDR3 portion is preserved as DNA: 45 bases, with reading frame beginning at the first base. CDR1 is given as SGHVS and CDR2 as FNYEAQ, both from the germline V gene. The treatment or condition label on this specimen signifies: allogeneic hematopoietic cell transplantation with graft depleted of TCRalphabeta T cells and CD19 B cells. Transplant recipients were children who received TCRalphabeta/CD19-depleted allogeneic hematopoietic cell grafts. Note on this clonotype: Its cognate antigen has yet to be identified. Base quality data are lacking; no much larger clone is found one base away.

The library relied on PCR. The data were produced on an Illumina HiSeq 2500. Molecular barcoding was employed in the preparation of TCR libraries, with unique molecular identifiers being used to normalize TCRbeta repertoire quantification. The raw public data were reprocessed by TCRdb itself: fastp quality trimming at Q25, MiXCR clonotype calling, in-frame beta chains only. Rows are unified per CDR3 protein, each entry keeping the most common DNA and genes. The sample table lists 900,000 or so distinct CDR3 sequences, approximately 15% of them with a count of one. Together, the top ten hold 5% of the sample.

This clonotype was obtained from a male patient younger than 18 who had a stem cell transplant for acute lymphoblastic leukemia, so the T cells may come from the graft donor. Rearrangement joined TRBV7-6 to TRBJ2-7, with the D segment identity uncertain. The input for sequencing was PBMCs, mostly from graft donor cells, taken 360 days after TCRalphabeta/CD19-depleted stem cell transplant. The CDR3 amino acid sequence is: CASSLGFDPSLGQYF. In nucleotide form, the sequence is TGTGCCAGCAGCTTAGGGTTCGACCCCTCGCTGGGGCAGTACTTC.